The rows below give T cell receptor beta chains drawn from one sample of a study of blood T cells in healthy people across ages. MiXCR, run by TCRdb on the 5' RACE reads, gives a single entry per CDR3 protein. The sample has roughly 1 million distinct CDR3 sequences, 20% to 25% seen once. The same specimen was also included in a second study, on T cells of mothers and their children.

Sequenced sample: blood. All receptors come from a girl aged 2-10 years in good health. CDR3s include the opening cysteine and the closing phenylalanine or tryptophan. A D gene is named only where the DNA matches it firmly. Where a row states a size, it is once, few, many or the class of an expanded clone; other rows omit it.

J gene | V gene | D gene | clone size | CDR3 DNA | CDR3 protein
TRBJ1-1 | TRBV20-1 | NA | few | TGCAGTGCTGACCGGGAAGGGGTAGCTTTCTTT | CSADREGVAFF
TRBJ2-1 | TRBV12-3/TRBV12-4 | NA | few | TGTGCCAGCAGTTTTGGGCGGGACCTCTCCTACAATGAGCAGTTCTTC | CASSFGRDLSYNEQFF
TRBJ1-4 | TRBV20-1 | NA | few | TGCAGTGCTAGAGTAGGACAGTTAAATGAAAAACTGTTTTTT | CSARVGQLNEKLFF
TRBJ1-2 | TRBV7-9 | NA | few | TGTGCCAGCAGCTTAGCGGGTGGGGTCGACTATGGCTACACCTTC | CASSLAGGVDYGYTF
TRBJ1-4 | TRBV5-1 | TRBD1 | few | TGCGCCAGCAGCTTGACAACCGGGACAGGGGATGAAAAACTGTTTTTT | CASSLTTGTGDEKLFF
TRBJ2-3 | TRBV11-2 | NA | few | TGTGCCAGCAGCTTATGGCCGGGCACAGATACGCAGTATTTT | CASSLWPGTDTQYF
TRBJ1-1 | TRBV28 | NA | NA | TGTGCCAGCAGCCACCGGGACAAAGACACTGAAGCTTTCTTT | CASSHRDKDTEAFF
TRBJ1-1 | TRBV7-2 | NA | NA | TGTGCCAGCAGCTTAGGGGCCAGACAAAACACTGAAGCTTTCTTT | CASSLGARQNTEAFF
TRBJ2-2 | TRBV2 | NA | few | TGTGCCAGCACCTTATCGGGAACCGGGGAGCTGTTTTTT | CASTLSGTGELFF
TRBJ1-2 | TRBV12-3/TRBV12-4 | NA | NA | TGTGCCAGCAGTTTAGAGAGAGCTTGGGACCCGAATGGCTACACCTTC | CASSLERAWDPNGYTF
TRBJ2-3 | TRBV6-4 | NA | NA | TGTGCCAGCAGTTATAACAGGGCGGCAGATACGCAGTATTTT | CASSYNRAADTQYF
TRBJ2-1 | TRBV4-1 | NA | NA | TGCGCCAGCAGCCTCTTAATAGGGAGCTCCTACAATGAGCAGTTCTTC | CASSLLIGSSYNEQFF
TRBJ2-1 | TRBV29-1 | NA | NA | TGCAGCGTTGAAAGTAGTTACTACAATGAGCAGTTCTTC | CSVESSYYNEQFF
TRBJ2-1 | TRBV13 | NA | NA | TGTGCCAGCAGCCTTTCGGAAGAGCAGTTCTTC | CASSLSEEQFF
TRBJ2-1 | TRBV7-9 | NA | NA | TGTGCCAGCAGCTTAATCCGGGACTCGAGATACAATGAGCAGTTCTTC | CASSLIRDSRYNEQFF
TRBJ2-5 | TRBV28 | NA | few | TGTGCCAGCAGTTCGGGGACCTGGGGGACCCAGTACTTC | CASSSGTWGTQYF
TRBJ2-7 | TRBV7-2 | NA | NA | TGTGCCAGCACTATACTAGCTGGGGAGCAGTACTTC | CASTILAGEQYF
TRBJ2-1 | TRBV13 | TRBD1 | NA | TGTGCCAGCAAGACAGGGATCAATGAGCAGTTCTTC | CASKTGINEQFF
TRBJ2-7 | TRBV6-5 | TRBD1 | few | TGTGCCAGCAGTCCCCTCCACGACAGGGGGCTATGGGAGCAGTACTTC | CASSPLHDRGLWEQYF
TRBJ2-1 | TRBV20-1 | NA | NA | TGCAGTGCTAGAATCATCCAGGGTGATGAGCAGTTCTTC | CSARIIQGDEQFF
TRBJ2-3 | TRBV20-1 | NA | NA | TGCAGTGCTAGAGATTCGAGGCGGTCCACAGATACGCAGTATTTT | CSARDSRRSTDTQYF
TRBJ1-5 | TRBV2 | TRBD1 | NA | TGTGCCAGCAGTTCTCAAACAGGGGGAAATCAGCCCCAGCATTTT | CASSSQTGGNQPQHF
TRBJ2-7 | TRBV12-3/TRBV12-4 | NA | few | TGTGCCAGCAGTTTAAGACAAGCCTACGAGCAGTACTTC | CASSLRQAYEQYF